These 30 T cell receptor beta chains were all obtained from the same sample, sequenced in a study of PD-1 blockade in classical Hodgkin lymphoma. This table comes from immunoSEQ multiplex PCR, and its TCRdb copy is limited to in-frame clones, with some not included. Of tens of thousands of clones in the sample, more than 75% were seen once. Each patient relapsed following autologous stem cell transplantation, and prior brentuximab vedotin exposure differed. The specimen comprised peripheral blood mononuclear cells (PBMCs), sampled before the second cycle of nivolumab. The receptors derive from a human donor with classical Hodgkin lymphoma.

V gene TRBV5-1 combines with J gene TRBJ2-7, with 7 bases fitting TRBD2. The V and J ends lost 0 bases and 2 bases, in that order; junction bases with no gene match: 2. Germline CDR1 and CDR2: SGHRS and YFSETQ. CDR3 length: 14 residues. The CDR3 bases are TGCGCCAGCAGCTTGGTTCGGGGGGCCTACGAGCAGTACTTC. Translated: CASSLVRGAYEQYF.

This clone occurred a few times. V and J are TRBV6-5 and TRBJ2-7, with TRBD1 matching 10 bases. V lost 4 bases to trimming and J lost 1 base; unmatched junction nucleotides: 4. CDR3 length equals 15 residues. CDR1 and CDR2 (germline): MNHEY, SVGAGI. The CDR3 loop reads CASSWGQGLSYEQYF. Here the CDR3 DNA reads TGTGCCAGCAGTTGGGGACAGGGGCTTTCCTACGAGCAGTACTTC.

This chain joins TRBV5-1 and TRBJ2-7; maybe TRBD1 (6 bases). The CDR3 length is 14 residues. V was shortened by 0 bases and J by 7 bases, with 14 bases between the two germline ends. Germline CDR1 reads SGHRS; CDR2 reads YFSETQ. The DNA for the CDR3 is TGCGCCAGCAGCTTGGATAGGGCAGGGGTTGAGCAGTACTTC. Its translation: CASSLDRAGVEQYF.

The chain is built from TRBV28 and TRBJ1-5; D ambiguous. The germline gives CDR1 MDHEN, CDR2 SYDVKM. Trimming pared 7 bases from V and 3 bases from J, leaving 13 bases between. The length of the CDR3 is 14 residues. CDR3: CASNLWPNNQPQHF. For the CDR3, the DNA is TGTGCCAGCAACTTGTGGCCGAACAATCAGCCCCAGCATTTT.

This clone has just one count. V is TRBV25-1 and J is TRBJ2-2, with D unclear. V lost 3 bases and J lost 10, with 6 bases in between. Germline assignment: CDR1 MGHDK and CDR2 SYGVNS. This CDR3 spans 11 amino acids. In DNA form, the CDR3 reads TGTGCCAGCAGTGAGGCCGTGGAGCTGTTTTTT. Its translation is CASSEAVELFF.

The chain combines TRBV7-9 with TRBJ1-2; no clear D gene. CDR3 length equals 12 residues. Per germline, CDR1 SEHNR and CDR2 FQNEAQ (reference sequence). Trimming pared 5 bases from V and 8 bases from J, leaving 12 bases between. The CDR3 DNA reads as TGTGCCAGCAGCCCTACGGGAGACGGCTACACCTTC. This encodes CASSPTGDGYTF.

The chain has TRBV15 and TRBJ2-7; the match to TRBD1 covers 10 bases. V dropped 0 bases and J dropped 8; count of bases not matched to a gene: 4. Germline CDR1 is LNHNV and CDR2 is YYDKDF (reference sequence). The CDR3 loop spans 14 amino acids. CDR3 in DNA: TGTGCCACCAGCAGAGACCGGACAGGGGGAAAGCAGTACTTC. This translates into CATSRDRTGGKQYF.

This clone was counted only a few times. The chain is built from TRBV7-9 and TRBJ1-5; D is uncertain. The CDR3 totals 12 residues. The V and J ends lost 1 base and 15 bases respectively, with 13 bases between them. Germline V gives CDR1 SEHNR, CDR2 FQNEAQ (reference sequence). For the CDR3, the DNA is TGTGCCAGCAGCTTAGTAGACGGTTTCATGCATTTT. This gives the protein CASSLVDGFMHF.

The chain uses TRBV4-1 and TRBJ2-7, with D possibly being TRBD1 or TRBD2 (7 bases each). The CDR3 has 16 amino acids. Trimming shortened V by 0 bases and J by 0 bases, and 12 bases separated the two germline ends. Germline assignment: CDR1 MGHRA and CDR2 YSYEKL. As DNA, the CDR3 is TGCGCCAGCAGCCAAGAACAGGGGACTATCTCCTACGAGCAGTACTTC. Protein product: CASSQEQGTISYEQYF.

The chain has TRBV5-1 and TRBJ2-7; D is uncertain. Trimming took off 0 bases at V and 4 bases at J, with 8 bases between the two ends. Germline CDR1 reads SGHRS; CDR2 reads YFSETQ. CDR3 size: 13 residues. The CDR3: CASSLASMYEQYF. In DNA, the CDR3 is TGCGCCAGCAGCTTGGCCAGCATGTACGAGCAGTACTTC.

The chain combines TRBV5-1 with TRBJ1-2, with D perhaps TRBD1 (5 bases). Trimming removed 2 bases from V and 6 bases from J, with 14 bases in between. CDR3 length: 14 amino acids. CDR1 is SGHRS, CDR2 YFSETQ, per germline. CDR3 region: CASSLGDYRHGYTF. Here the CDR3 DNA reads TGCGCCAGCAGCTTAGGGGATTATAGGCATGGCTACACCTTC.

The chain has TRBV18 and TRBJ1-2; possibly TRBD1 for D (6 bases). This CDR3 is built from 14 residues. V was shortened by 1 base and J by 3 bases, with 9 bases between the two germline ends. Germline V CDR1 and CDR2: KGHSH, LQKENI. The CDR3 region is CASSPLGGYYGYTF. The CDR3 DNA is TGTGCCAGCTCACCACTCGGGGGCTACTATGGCTACACCTTC.

This clone was seen a single time. V gene TRBV7-2 combines with J gene TRBJ1-6, with 8 positions matching TRBD1. Germline-derived CDR1 and CDR2 are SGHTA and FQGNSA. The trim removed 8 bases at V and 9 bases at J, leaving 9 bases unmatched. The CDR3 has 14 amino acids. The CDR3 sequence: CASGLGDRFSPLHF. In DNA form, the CDR3 reads TGTGCCAGCGGCCTCGGGGACAGGTTTTCACCCCTCCACTTT.

The rearrangement links TRBV5-1 to TRBJ1-6; TRBD1 matches at 7 bases. The junction had 1 base not matched to a gene; V was cut back by 3 bases and J by 4 bases. The V gene's germline CDR1 is SGHRS and CDR2 YFSETQ. The CDR3 has 14 amino acids. The CDR3 is CASSSTGYNSPLHF. As DNA, the CDR3 is TGCGCCAGCAGCTCGACAGGGTATAATTCACCCCTCCACTTT.

This clone was found once. This chain uses TRBV6-6 with TRBJ2-3; D uncertain. Between the trimmed V and J ends, which lost 5 bases and 5 bases, there was a span of 8 bases. The germline V gene encodes CDR1 MNHNY and CDR2 SVGAGI (reference sequence). The CDR3 is 12 amino acids. CDR3 in amino acids: CASSQAQDTQYF. In nucleotides, the CDR3 is TGTGCCAGCAGTCAAGCACAAGATACGCAGTATTTT.

The chain recombines TRBV9 with TRBJ2-2, with D hard to call. The CDR3 runs 15 residues. Deletions cut 2 bases from V and 2 bases from J, with 10 bases between. Germline V gives CDR1 SGDLS, CDR2 YYNGEE. CDR3 protein: CASSVNLPNTGELFF. The CDR3 bases are TGTGCCAGCAGCGTTAATCTGCCCAACACCGGGGAGCTGTTTTTT.

This chain links TRBV5-1 with TRBJ1-4; D remains ambiguous. V was clipped by 0 bases and J by 0 bases, with 9 bases between them. This CDR3 comprises 16 residues. The germline V gene has CDR1 SGHRS and CDR2 YFSETQ. This CDR3 reads CASSLDVRATNEKLFF. The CDR3 DNA reads TGCGCCAGCAGCTTGGACGTCAGAGCAACTAATGAAAAACTGTTTTTT.

The chain combines TRBV29-1 with TRBJ1-1, with unresolved D. Germline V gives CDR1 SQVTM, CDR2 ANQGSEA. Trimming stripped 6 bases from V and 5 bases from J, with 16 bases between. The CDR3 totals 13 residues. CDR3 sequence: CSVGRRLQTEAFF. DNA of the CDR3: TGCAGCGTGGGAAGGAGGCTGCAGACTGAAGCTTTCTTT.

The rearrangement links TRBV5-4 to TRBJ2-7, with 9 positions matching TRBD1. In germline, CDR1 is SGHNT, CDR2 YYREEE (reference sequence). The J segment lost 4 bases and the V segment lost 4 bases, leaving 6 bases of the junction unmatched. This CDR3 comprises 14 residues. The CDR3 spells CASSVETGGYEQYF. In DNA, the CDR3 is TGTGCCAGCAGCGTGGAGACAGGGGGTTACGAGCAGTACTTC. Together with reference TRBV5-4 and TRBJ2-7, the CDR3 gives the full variable domain: ETGVTQSPTHLIKTRGQQVTLRCSSQSGHNTVSWYQQALGQGPQFIFQYYREEENGRGNFPPRFSGLQFPNYSSELNVNALELDDSALYLCASSVETGGYEQYFGPGTRLTVT.

The chain employs TRBV5-1 and TRBJ1-2; D unclear. Germline-derived CDR1 and CDR2 are SGHRS and YFSETQ. V was shortened by 0 bases and J by 6 bases, with 9 bases between the two germline ends. CDR3 size: 13 residues. CDR3 sequence (DNA): TGCGCCAGCAGCTTGGGGGCTTCACATGGCTACACCTTC. It codes for CASSLGASHGYTF.

Here the CDR3 DNA reads TGCGCCAGCAGCTTGGATGGGCTCAAGGGTCAGCCCCAGCATTTT. It specifies CASSLDGLKGQPQHF. The V call is TRBV5-1, the J call TRBJ1-5; D uncertain. Germline CDR1 reads SGHRS; CDR2 reads YFSETQ. Deletions cut 0 bases from V and 6 bases from J, with 13 bases between. This CDR3 region has 15 residues.

The sample holds one count of this clone. J is TRBJ2-1 and V is TRBV10-3; 10 bases map to TRBD2. V shed 0 bases, J shed 6 bases, and the junction held 8 bases outside the gene matches. The germline gives CDR1 ENHRY, CDR2 SYGVKD. The CDR3 loop spans 17 amino acids. CDR3 sequence reads: CAISESASGGRFNEQFF. The CDR3 region has the DNA TGTGCCATCAGTGAGTCGGCTAGCGGGGGTAGGTTCAATGAGCAGTTCTTC.

The V call is TRBV18, the J call TRBJ2-2, with TRBD2 identical over 8 bases. Germline V gives CDR1 KGHSH, CDR2 LQKENI. The trim removed 6 bases at V and 4 bases at J, leaving 7 bases unmatched. CDR3 length: 15 residues. In DNA, the CDR3 is TGTGCCAGCTCGGAGGCGGGGGGCATCACCGGGGAGCTGTTTTTT. Protein sequence: CASSEAGGITGELFF.

This chain connects TRBV7-9 to TRBJ2-1; no clear D. Trimming stripped 1 base from V and 9 bases from J, with 10 bases between. This CDR3 is 13 amino acids long. CDR1 SEHNR and CDR2 FQNEAQ come from the germline V gene (reference sequence). CDR3 in amino acids: CASSLDGSGEQFF. As DNA, the CDR3 is TGTGCCAGCAGCTTAGACGGCAGTGGTGAGCAGTTCTTC.

V usage is TRBV5-4 and J usage is TRBJ2-3, with no clear D. Germline V gene sequence: CDR1 SGHNT, CDR2 YYREEE (reference sequence). The CDR3 length is 13 residues. V was shortened by 4 bases and J by 5 bases, with 11 bases between the two germline ends. The DNA for the CDR3 is TGTGCCAGCAGCCTCGATAGCTTAGATACGCAGTATTTT. Protein: CASSLDSLDTQYF.

V is TRBV6-5 and J is TRBJ1-4; 9 nucleotides align to TRBD1. The CDR3 extends over 15 amino acids. J lost 7 bases, V lost 8 bases, and 11 bases had no gene match. From germline, CDR1 is MNHEY and CDR2 SVGAGI. The DNA for the CDR3 is TGTGCCAGCGGGGCTATCGGGACAGGGAGTGAAAAACTGTTTTTT. Protein: CASGAIGTGSEKLFF.

In this sample, this clone turned up once. The CDR3 DNA reads TGCGCCAGCAGCACGAGAACTAGCGGGGGGGCCGATGAGCAGTTCTTC. Protein sequence: CASSTRTSGGADEQFF. The V call is TRBV5-1, the J call TRBJ2-1; TRBD2 matches 13 bases. The CDR3 runs 16 residues. After removal of 4 bases from V and 8 bases from J, the junction contained 9 bases not matched to a gene. Germline V gene data show CDR1 as SGHRS and CDR2 as YFSETQ.

This clone turned up a few times. The chain uses TRBV10-3 and TRBJ1-1; possibly TRBD1 for D (5 bases). The V end lost 8 bases, the J end lost 5 bases, and 9 bases lay between the germline ends. Per germline, CDR1 ENHRY and CDR2 SYGVKD. This CDR3 contains 11 residues. CDR3 sequence (DNA): TGTGCCATCGTCGGGGGGACTGAAGCTTTCTTT. Translation gives CAIVGGTEAFF.

This chain connects TRBV28 to TRBJ2-3; TRBD2 matches 8 bases. CDR3 size: 15 residues. Trimming took 6 bases from V and 6 from J; bases not matched to a gene: 11. Germline V gene data show CDR1 as MDHEN and CDR2 as SYDVKM. The CDR3 loop is CASRGAGAGMDTQYF. For the CDR3, the DNA is TGTGCCAGCAGGGGAGCGGGGGCGGGGATGGATACGCAGTATTTT. The variable domain in full, completed from reference TRBV28 and TRBJ2-3, reads DVKVTQSSRYLVKRTGEKVFLECVQDMDHENMFWYRQDPGLGLRLIYFSYDVKMKEKGDIPEGYSVSREKKERFSLILESASTNQTSMYLCASRGAGAGMDTQYFGPGTRLTVL.

The CDR3 loop is CASSLAVGGETQYF. The CDR3 DNA reads as TGTGCCAGCAGCTTAGCGGTGGGGGGGGAGACCCAGTACTTC. This sequence joins TRBV7-7 and TRBJ2-5, with 7 bases matching TRBD2. The CDR3 runs to 14 residues. J gave up 5 bases and V 0 bases, and 3 bases lay outside the gene matches. Germline V CDR1 and CDR2: SSHAT, FNYEAQ (reference sequence).